This record looks at one T cell receptor beta chain sequence and its context. Its antigen is not known. The sample comes from a study of shared clonotypes between healthy human individuals. Study-level findings and limits: Clonotype sharing among donors likely depends on sequencing depth. On the whole, naive subsets had larger estimated richness than memory subsets had. About 5% was the fraction of naive CD4 clonotypes found shared across a few donors.

Naive CD8 cells comprised CD45RO-negative, CCR7-positively selected cells, excluding terminally differentiated effector memory CD45RA+ cells. TCRdb keeps only in-frame clones here, not all; method: immunoSEQ multiplex PCR. The sample includes 2 million or so clones, about 95% seen only once; the top ten take roughly 1%. This clonotype was sampled from a man aged 18 to 30 in good health. The sample consisted of naive CD8+ T cells sorted from blood.

The CDR3 DNA sequence: TGTGCTAGTGGTTGGTCCCTGGAGGACAGGGGCACAGATACGCAGTATTTT. Its translation is CASGWSLEDRGTDTQYF. The J gene is TRBJ2-3, the V gene TRBV12-5; 8 bases are shared with TRBD1. Germline loops: CDR1 LGHNT, CDR2 FRNRAP. CDR3 size: 17 residues. V was pared by 4 bases and J by 1 base, with 10 bases of the junction left unmatched.